One sample yielded the 8 T cell receptor beta chains listed below, sequenced in a study of vaccination and CD4 T cells after COVID-19. As to treatment: roughly ten-day PBMC culture with coronavirus spike peptide pools or control peptides (ViraFEST assay). What these receptors recognize is not known. CD4+ T cells that had been cultured provided DNA sequenced with the Oncomine TCR Beta short-read assay. MiXCR, run by TCRdb on the PCR reads, gives a single entry per CDR3 protein. Here the sample spans about 19,000 distinct CDR3 sequences, 45% to 70% being singletons. Sequencing was performed on CD4+ T cells from blood, cultured in vitro. The receptors stem from a human donor who had recovered from COVID-19.

This sequence joins TRBV11-2 and TRBJ2-1; perhaps TRBD2 as D (6 bases). The germline V gene encodes CDR1 SGHAT and CDR2 FQNNGV. Trimming took 5 bases from V and 0 from J, leaving 14 bases between them. This CDR3 is built from 16 residues. The CDR3, as DNA: TGTGCCAGCAGCCGAAATAGCGGTAGCTCCTACAATGAGCAGTTCTTC. This encodes CASSRNSGSSYNEQFF.

The CDR3 region is CSASQGQEQETQYF. CDR3 bases: TGCAGTGCTAGTCAGGGACAGGAGCAAGAGACCCAGTACTTC. The V call is TRBV20-1, the J call TRBJ2-5; 8 nucleotides agree with TRBD1. The J segment lost 2 bases and the V segment lost 3 bases, leaving 5 bases of the junction unmatched. CDR1 is DFQATT and CDR2 is SNEGSKA in the germline V gene (reference sequence). This CDR3 is built from 14 residues.

The chain joins TRBV6-1 to TRBJ2-2; 13 bases are a match to TRBD2. V lost 1 base, J lost 6 bases, and 2 bases stayed unmatched. The CDR3 is 16 amino acids. CDR1 MNHNS and CDR2 SASEGT come from the germline V gene. The CDR3 DNA reads TGTGCCAGCAGTGAAGTACTAGCGGGAGGGCCCGGGGAGCTGTTTTTT. Residues: CASSEVLAGGPGELFF.

The table lists this clonotype with a few counts. The V and J genes are TRBV27 and TRBJ1-5; 8 bases match TRBD1. V gave up 3 bases and J gave up 9 bases; unmatched junction bases: 10. This CDR3 has 15 residues. CDR1 is MNHEY and CDR2 is SMNVEV in the germline V gene (reference sequence). The CDR3 spells CASSLVGQVRGPQHF. CDR3 nucleotide sequence: TGTGCCAGCAGTTTGGTGGGACAGGTTCGTGGGCCCCAGCATTTT.

The sample holds a few counts of this clonotype. The V gene is TRBV20-1, the J gene TRBJ2-2; D remains ambiguous. V shed 2 bases and J shed 4 bases, with 8 bases lying between them. The CDR3 totals 13 residues. The germline CDR1 and CDR2 sequences are DFQATT and SNEGSKA (reference sequence). This chain's CDR3 is CSARRQSTGELFF. DNA for the CDR3: TGCAGTGCTAGACGACAAAGCACCGGGGAGCTGTTTTTT.

This clonotype is labeled medium-sized (0.01 to 0.1%). This sequence joins TRBV20-1 and TRBJ1-5; D is possibly TRBD1 (5 bases). The CDR3 spans 15 residues. The germline V gene has CDR1 DFQATT and CDR2 SNEGSKA (reference sequence). V lost 3 bases, J lost 1 base, and 13 bases lay in between. Here the CDR3 DNA reads TGCAGTGCTAGTCAGGGTTCTGTGAGCAATCAGCCCCAGCATTTT. Residues: CSASQGSVSNQPQHF.

This clonotype has a single count. The genes are TRBV12-3 or TRBV12-4 and TRBJ2-3; D gene unclear. Trimming cost V 6 bases and J 6 bases, with 13 bases left between them. The CDR3 loop spans 13 amino acids. For the CDR3, the DNA is TGTGCCAGCAGCCCCCCCAATTGGGATACGCAGTATTTT. Protein product: CASSPPNWDTQYF.

The V call is TRBV19, the J call TRBJ1-2; TRBD1 aligns across 7 bases. V trimming: 7 bases; J trimming: 5 bases; junction bases outside the gene matches: 19. Looked up from germline, CDR1 is LNHDA and CDR2 is SQIVND (reference sequence). The CDR3 has 17 residues. The CDR3: CASKQGTDLLGSYGYTF. The DNA for the CDR3 is TGTGCCAGTAAGCAGGGGACAGACCTCCTGGGCAGTTATGGCTACACCTTC. Drawing the rest from reference TRBV19 and TRBJ1-2, the complete variable domain is DGGITQSPKYLFRKEGQNVTLSCEQNLNHDAMYWYRQDPGQGLRLIYYSQIVNDFQKGDIAEGYSVSREKKESFPLTVTSAQKNPTAFYLCASKQGTDLLGSYGYTFGSGTRLTVV.